The 21 T cell receptor beta chains below all came from one sample that was sequenced in a study of blood T cells in healthy people across ages. A sample-barcoded 5' primer and a J-beta primer mix were used in a second PCR of roughly 7 to 11 cycles. TCRdb passed the 5' RACE reads through MiXCR, listing each CDR3 protein once. The table records roughly 830,000 distinct CDR3 sequences, around 62% of them present only once. Sequenced material: blood. The receptor set was obtained from a man aged 30 to 39 in good health.

V is TRBV7-2 and J is TRBJ1-2, with D unclear. The germline gives CDR1 SGHTA, CDR2 FQGNSA. The CDR3 extends over 14 amino acids. The V end lost 6 bases, the J end lost 0 bases, and 11 bases lay between the germline ends. CDR3 nucleotides: TGTGCCAGCAGGGGAAAAGGAACTAACTATGGCTACACCTTC. This sequence encodes CASRGKGTNYGYTF.

The rearrangement joins TRBV3-1 to TRBJ1-5; D is undetermined. The V end was cut by 0 bases, the J end by 3 bases, with 9 bases between. The CDR3 length is 15 residues. Germline-derived CDR1 and CDR2 are LGHDT and YNNKEL (reference sequence). CDR3 loop: CASSQDSTYNQPQHF. CDR3 bases: TGTGCCAGCAGCCAAGATAGCACTTACAATCAGCCCCAGCATTTT. Variable domain in full (rest from reference TRBV3-1 and TRBJ1-5): DTAVSQTPKYLVTQMGNDKSIKCEQNLGHDTMYWYKQDSKKFLKIMFSYNNKELIINETVPNRFSPKSPDKAHLNLHINSLELGDSAVYFCASSQDSTYNQPQHFGDGTRLSIL.

This clonotype has more than one count but fewer than ten. J is TRBJ2-1 and V is TRBV7-9; D may correspond to TRBD1 or TRBD2 (5 bases each). The V and J ends lost 5 bases and 6 bases respectively, with 8 bases between them. The CDR3 sequence is 12 residues long. Per germline, CDR1 SEHNR and CDR2 FQNEAQ (reference sequence). CDR3 loop: CASSPGTNEQFF. DNA for the CDR3: TGTGCCAGCAGCCCGGGGACCAATGAGCAGTTCTTC.

This chain links TRBV6-5 with TRBJ2-7; 8 bases fit TRBD1. The J call may be wrong; the DNA end is better matched by TRBJ2-5. Looked up from germline, CDR1 is MNHEY and CDR2 is SVGAGI. This CDR3 spans 15 amino acids. CDR3 residues: CASTLSRTGQRTQYF. The CDR3 nucleotides are TGTGCCAGCACCCTCTCCCGGACAGGGCAACGGACCCAGTACTTC.

At least ten counts were recorded for this clonotype. The V call is TRBV5-5, the J call TRBJ2-3, with TRBD2 matching over 11 bases. The germline V gene has CDR1 SGHKS and CDR2 YYEKEE (reference sequence). The CDR3 spans 14 residues. The V gene end was trimmed by 7 bases and the J gene end by 4 bases; junction bases not matched to a gene: 5. The CDR3 DNA sequence: TGTGCCAGCCTTCTAGCGGGGGGCGCAGATACGCAGTATTTT. Translation gives CASLLAGGADTQYF.

This clonotype came up a few times. J is TRBJ2-4 and V is TRBV18; TRBD2 agrees at 10 bases. Germline V lookup: CDR1 KGHSH, CDR2 LQKENI. Trimming removed 2 bases from V and 6 bases from J; junction bases left unmatched: 1. This CDR3 contains 14 residues. The CDR3 region is CASSPGTSVNIQYF. The CDR3, as DNA: TGTGCCAGCTCACCAGGGACTAGCGTAAACATTCAGTACTTC.

This clonotype was seen more than once but under ten times. This chain links TRBV5-6 with TRBJ2-1; D uncertain. Germline loops: CDR1 SGHDT, CDR2 YYEEEE. This CDR3 contains 11 residues. Trimming took 6 bases from V and 3 from J, leaving 4 bases between them. For the CDR3, the DNA is TGTGCCAGCAAATACTACAATGAGCAGTTCTTC. Translated, it gives CASKYYNEQFF.

The chain carries TRBV18 and TRBJ1-1; D possibly corresponds to TRBD1 (5 bases). The CDR3 contains 14 residues. Germline assignment: CDR1 KGHSH and CDR2 LQKENI. V was pared by 3 bases and J by 2 bases, with 10 bases between. CDR3 sequence: CASSPRQRNTEAFF. In nucleotides, the CDR3 is TGTGCCAGCTCACCTCGACAGAGAAACACTGAAGCTTTCTTT.

This clonotype was counted only a few times. This rearrangement joins TRBV4-3 to TRBJ2-1; 10 nucleotides align to TRBD1. The CDR3 covers 18 residues. V lost 0 bases, J lost 4 bases, and 9 bases stayed unmatched. Germline V lookup: CDR1 LGHNA, CDR2 YSLEER. This CDR3 is CASSQESPTGGTYNEQFF. The CDR3 DNA reads TGCGCCAGCAGCCAAGAATCCCCGACAGGGGGCACTTACAATGAGCAGTTCTTC.

The chain joins TRBV20-1 to TRBJ2-1, with D perhaps TRBD1 or TRBD2 (5 bases each). Trimming left V 3 bases short and J 7 bases short, with 16 bases between. The CDR3 loop spans 14 amino acids. Germline V lookup: CDR1 DFQATT, CDR2 SNEGSKA (reference sequence). The CDR3 nucleotides read TGCAGTGCTAGTATGGGGGTCCGGCCGAATGAGCAGTTCTTC. Translating gives CSASMGVRPNEQFF.

This clonotype was detected many times. This chain's CDR3 is CSARDPGGGLGEQYF. The DNA for the CDR3 is TGCAGTGCTAGAGATCCGGGCGGGGGACTCGGAGAGCAGTACTTC. The V call is TRBV20-1, the J call TRBJ2-7; 7 bases map to TRBD2. This CDR3 is built from 15 residues. The V and J ends lost 0 bases and 7 bases, in that order; junction bases with no gene match: 12. Per the germline V gene, CDR1 is DFQATT and CDR2 is SNEGSKA (reference sequence).

This clonotype was recorded a few times. This CDR3 is CASSSDETQYF. The CDR3 bases are TGTGCCAGCAGTTCAGATGAGACCCAGTACTTC. The rearrangement links TRBV12-3 or TRBV12-4 to TRBJ2-4; D remains unclear. The J call is uncertain, as TRBJ2-5 better fits the DNA end. The CDR3 totals 11 residues.

The sample holds a few counts of this clonotype. The V call is TRBV20-1, the J call TRBJ2-1, with 10 bases identical to TRBD2. The junction had 3 bases not matched to a gene; V was cut back by 1 base and J by 0 bases. Germline CDR1 is DFQATT and CDR2 is SNEGSKA (reference sequence). The CDR3 extends over 16 amino acids. DNA of the CDR3: TGCAGTGCTAGAGTCCTAGCGGGGGACTCCTACAATGAGCAGTTCTTC. It encodes CSARVLAGDSYNEQFF.

The chain has TRBV7-9 and TRBJ1-5, with 9 bases matching TRBD1. CDR1 and CDR2 from the germline V gene are SEHNR and FQNEAQ (reference sequence). The CDR3 contains 15 residues. V gave up 5 bases and J gave up 3 bases; unmatched junction bases: 5. CDR3 loop: CASSQGQGVNQPQHF. CDR3 in DNA: TGTGCCAGCAGCCAGGGACAGGGAGTCAATCAGCCCCAGCATTTT. The full variable domain, in which reference TRBV7-9 and TRBJ1-5 provide the parts outside the CDR3, is DTGVSQNPRHKITKRGQNVTFRCDPISEHNRLYWYRQTLGQGPEFLTYFQNEAQLEKSRLLSDRFSAERPKGSFSTLEIQRTEQGDSAMYLCASSQGQGVNQPQHFGDGTRLSIL.

The chain carries TRBV7-9 and TRBJ1-4; 7 positions match TRBD1. V lost 5 bases and J lost 3; bases outside the gene matches: 9. The CDR3 loop spans 16 amino acids. Looked up from germline, CDR1 is SEHNR and CDR2 is FQNEAQ (reference sequence). The CDR3 loop is CASSLSRQGPNEKLFF. The CDR3 nucleotides read TGTGCCAGCAGCCTAAGCAGACAGGGACCTAATGAAAAACTGTTTTTT.

The chain uses TRBV7-2 and TRBJ2-7; no clear D gene. The end of the DNA is better explained by TRBJ2-5, so the J call may be wrong. Germline V gene lookup returns CDR1 SGHTA and CDR2 FQGNSA. There are 13 residues in the CDR3. CDR3 in DNA: TGTGCCAGCAGCGGGAACTCTGTCGAGACCCAGTACTTC. Its protein is CASSGNSVETQYF.

This clonotype was recorded a few times. The gene calls are TRBV28 and TRBJ2-5; TRBD2 agrees at 8 bases. The end of the DNA is better explained by TRBJ2-7, so the J call may be wrong. CDR3 length equals 15 residues. Germline CDR1 MDHEN, CDR2 SYDVKM. The CDR3 sequence is CASSSPGGGYYEQYF. CDR3 nucleotides: TGTGCCAGCAGTTCCCCGGGGGGGGGTTACTACGAGCAGTACTTC.

In regard to this clonotype: One end of the junction does not line up with germline, which may come from a read error. The CDR3 nucleotides are TGCGCCAGCAGTCCCCCGAGGATGAATTCACCCCTCCACTTT. Its translation is CASSPPRMNSPLHF. The chain employs TRBV6-5 and TRBJ1-6; D ambiguous. Germline CDR1 reads MNHEY; CDR2 reads SVGAGI. The CDR3 has 14 amino acids.

This clonotype was counted between two and nine times. The CDR3 coding sequence is TGTGCCAGCAGCCAGACCCCGCAAACGCAGTATTTT. Protein product: CASSQTPQTQYF. This chain connects TRBV3-1 to TRBJ2-3, with D unclear. The CDR3 loop spans 12 amino acids. Germline V CDR1 and CDR2: LGHDT, YNNKEL (reference sequence). V gave up 3 bases and J gave up 9 bases, with 10 bases separating them.

The chain couples TRBV6-2 or TRBV6-3 to TRBJ2-4; tentatively, D is TRBD2 (5 bases). The DNA matches TRBJ2-7 better at its end, which makes the J call doubtful. The CDR3 has 14 amino acids. CDR1 and CDR2 (germline): MNHEY, SVGEGT. The CDR3 region is CASSYSRVEGEQYF. In nucleotides, the CDR3 is TGTGCCAGCAGTTACTCGAGAGTTGAGGGCGAGCAGTACTTC.

The chain recombines TRBV14 with TRBJ2-1; the match to TRBD2 covers 10 bases. Germline-derived CDR1 and CDR2 are SGHDN and FVKESK. The V segment lost 4 bases and the J segment 8 bases; nucleotides outside the gene matches: 11. The CDR3 is 16 residues long. CDR3 amino acids: CASSPLAGASGDEQFF. The CDR3, as DNA: TGTGCCAGCAGCCCGCTAGCGGGGGCCTCCGGCGATGAGCAGTTCTTC.